This TCR beta chain was identified in a study of identifying expanded T cells in peripheral blood. The study's findings and limits: Two-week clone count variance significantly increased as total template count grew.

The germline gives CDR1 MNHNY, CDR2 SVGAGI (reference sequence). The CDR3 has 15 amino acids. V lost 7 bases, J lost 7 bases, and 20 bases lay in between. No infections or other immune events were documented during collection. The protocol was immunoSEQ multiplex PCR, while the TCRdb copy is restricted to in-frame clones and leaves out a portion. The data hold fewer than 130,000 clones, with 85% to 90% observed a single time. Remarks on this clone: As yet, its antigen is unknown.

The genes are TRBV6-6 and TRBJ2-4; possible D gene TRBD2, 6 bases. This TCR derives from a person between 18 and 75 years old in good health. Sequenced: blood. The CDR3 coding sequence is TGTGCCAGCACTCCCCAGTACCAACGGGAGAACATTCAGTACTTC. Translated, it gives CASTPQYQRENIQYF.